The clone carrying this T cell receptor (beta chain) was observed at least ten times. Its cognate antigen is unknown. Among the 120 or so subjects of the validation cohort, separate from the approximately 700-subject first cohort, were the donors. The CDR3 runs 15 residues. Trimming removed 4 bases at V and 5 bases at J, with 15 bases between. Germline-derived CDR1 and CDR2 are SNHLY and FYNNEI. The data are from a study of cytomegalovirus exposure and HLA in healthy donors. Clones were read by immunoSEQ multiplex PCR, and TCRdb kept only the in-frame ones, dropping some. This sample has about 120,000 clones, with roughly 88% found just once. Whole-study findings and limits: Researchers counted over 150 TCR beta chains as cytomegalovirus-associated. Reported performance of the classifier showed diagnosis of cytomegalovirus status with high specificity and sensitivity. Among the CMV-associated chains, three were confirmed in vitro as specific for CMV antigens.

The chain is built from TRBV2 and TRBJ1-5, with no clear D. Sequences were obtained from PBMCs. The TCR was taken from a woman aged 18-29 years in good health and CMV-seropositive. In nucleotides, the CDR3 is TGTGCCAGCAGTGTTGAGTCTGGGGAGGATCAGCCCCAGCATTTT. Its protein product is CASSVESGEDQPQHF.